This T cell receptor (beta chain) was recorded in a study of T cells in localized non-small cell lung cancer. There are 13 residues in the CDR3. Germline V gene lookup returns CDR1 MDHEN and CDR2 SYDVKM. Trimming left V 4 bases short and J 2 bases short, with 8 bases between. Produced via immunoSEQ multiplex PCR; TCRdb's table is partial and in-frame only. The sample lists around 78,000 clones; around 81% were seen once. Note on this clone: Its antigen is unknown.

Notes on the study in general: For the top 100 tumor clones, a median around 61 also appeared in adjacent lung. T cell clonality was highest in uninvolved adjacent lung, above tumor. Multi-region tumor sequencing was not done, so intratumor heterogeneity could not be excluded.

V gene TRBV28 combines with J gene TRBJ1-2; possible D gene TRBD1, 6 bases. This TCR was sampled from a female donor over 55 with stage I lung adenocarcinoma. Sequenced here: peripheral blood, sampled before any cancer treatment. CDR3 sequence reads: CASSYQGNYGYTF. DNA for the CDR3: TGTGCCAGCAGTTACCAGGGGAACTATGGCTACACCTTC.